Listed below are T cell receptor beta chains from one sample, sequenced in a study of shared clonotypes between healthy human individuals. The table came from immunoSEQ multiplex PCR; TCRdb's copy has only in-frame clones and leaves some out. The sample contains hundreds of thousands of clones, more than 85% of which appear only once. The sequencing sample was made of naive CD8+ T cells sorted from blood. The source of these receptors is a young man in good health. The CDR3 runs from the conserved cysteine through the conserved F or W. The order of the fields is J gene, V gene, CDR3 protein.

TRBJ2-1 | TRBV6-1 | CASSGVLAGTSYNEQFF
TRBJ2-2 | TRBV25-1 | CASSPGQNTGELFF
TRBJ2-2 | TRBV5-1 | CASSEGGENTGELFF
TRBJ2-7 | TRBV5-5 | CASSLGLVTISSYEQYF
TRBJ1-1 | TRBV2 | CASRGNREEF
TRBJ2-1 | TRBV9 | CASSRGSSSYNEQFF
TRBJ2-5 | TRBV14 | CASSQSFSGRGQETQYF
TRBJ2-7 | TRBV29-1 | CSAGLAHTYEQYF
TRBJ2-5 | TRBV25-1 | CASSLGLAAEETQYF
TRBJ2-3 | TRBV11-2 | CASSFSGSTDTQYF
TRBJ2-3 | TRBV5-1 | CASSLEGLAGGFSPDTQYF
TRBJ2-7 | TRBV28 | CASSLFRGSTMGEQYF
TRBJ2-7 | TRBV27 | CASSLSYPSGRRSYEQYF
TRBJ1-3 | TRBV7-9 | CASIHAGGMDTIYF
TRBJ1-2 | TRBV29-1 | CSVSGGSDYGYTF
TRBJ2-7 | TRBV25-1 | CASSAGGSYEQYF
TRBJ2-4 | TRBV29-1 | CSGYRGYIQYF